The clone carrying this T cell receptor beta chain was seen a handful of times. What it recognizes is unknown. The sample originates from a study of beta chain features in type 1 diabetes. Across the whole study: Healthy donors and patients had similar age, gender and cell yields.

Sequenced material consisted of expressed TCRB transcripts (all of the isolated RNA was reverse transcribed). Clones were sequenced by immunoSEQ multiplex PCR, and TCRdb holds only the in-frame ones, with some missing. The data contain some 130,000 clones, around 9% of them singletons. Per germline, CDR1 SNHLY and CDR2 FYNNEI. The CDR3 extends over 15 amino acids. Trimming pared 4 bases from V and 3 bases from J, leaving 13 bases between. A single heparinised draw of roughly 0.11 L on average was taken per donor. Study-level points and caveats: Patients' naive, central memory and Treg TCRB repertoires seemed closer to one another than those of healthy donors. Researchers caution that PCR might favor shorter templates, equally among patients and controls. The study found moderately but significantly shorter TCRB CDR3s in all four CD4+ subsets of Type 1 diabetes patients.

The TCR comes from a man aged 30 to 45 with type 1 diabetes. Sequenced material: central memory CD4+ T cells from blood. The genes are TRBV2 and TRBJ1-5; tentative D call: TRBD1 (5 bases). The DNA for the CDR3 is TGTGCCAGCAGTGGGGCCGGGGGTGCCAATCAGCCCCAGCATTTT. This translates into CASSGAGGANQPQHF. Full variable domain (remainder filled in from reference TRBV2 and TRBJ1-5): EPEVTQTPSHQVTQMGQEVILRCVPISNHLYFYWYRQILGQKVEFLVSFYNNEISEKSEIFDDQFSVERPDGSNFTLKIRSTKLEDSAMYFCASSGAGGANQPQHFGDGTRLSIL.